This T cell receptor (beta chain) was sequenced during a study of blood T cell repertoires in COVID-19. Whole-study context: Spain, Italy and the United States supplied samples that represented acute and convalescent COVID-19.

Per the original data handling: The assay estimated nucleated cells by amplifying reference gene primers. Generated by immunoSEQ multiplex PCR, the TCRdb table keeps only in-frame clones and is missing some. That table supplies the V and J calls and clone size; D and trimming were determined from the DNA. This sample has fewer than 300,000 clones, with about 82% found just once. The V and J ends lost 4 bases and 4 bases, in that order; junction bases with no gene match: 5. The CDR3 has 14 residues. Germline values: CDR1 SGHVS, CDR2 FNYEAQ. The sequence was collected from a man aged 50-59 years with active or convalescent COVID-19. The J gene is TRBJ1-1, the V gene TRBV7-6; 8 bases agree with TRBD1. Input material: peripheral blood. CDR3 sequence: CASSSGQGITEAFF. In DNA, the CDR3 is TGTGCCAGCAGCTCCGGACAGGGTATCACTGAAGCTTTCTTT.